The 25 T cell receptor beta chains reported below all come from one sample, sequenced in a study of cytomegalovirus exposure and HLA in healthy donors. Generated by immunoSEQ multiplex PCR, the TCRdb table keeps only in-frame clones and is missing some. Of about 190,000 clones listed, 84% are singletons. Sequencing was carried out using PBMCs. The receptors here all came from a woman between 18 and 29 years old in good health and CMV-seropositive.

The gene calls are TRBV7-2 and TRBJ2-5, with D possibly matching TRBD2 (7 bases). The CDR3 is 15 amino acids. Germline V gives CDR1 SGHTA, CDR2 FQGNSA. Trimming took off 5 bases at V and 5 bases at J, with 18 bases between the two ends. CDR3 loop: CASSPGGRGGETQYF. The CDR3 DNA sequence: TGTGCCAGCAGCCCGGGGGGCAGAGGGGGTGAGACCCAGTACTTC.

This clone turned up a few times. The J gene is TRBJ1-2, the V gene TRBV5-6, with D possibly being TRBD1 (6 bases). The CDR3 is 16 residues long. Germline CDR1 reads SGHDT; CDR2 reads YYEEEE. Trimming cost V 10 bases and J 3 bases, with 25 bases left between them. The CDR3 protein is CASESSQKGEYYGYTF. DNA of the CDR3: TGTGCCTCCGAGAGTTCCCAAAAGGGGGAATACTATGGCTACACCTTC.

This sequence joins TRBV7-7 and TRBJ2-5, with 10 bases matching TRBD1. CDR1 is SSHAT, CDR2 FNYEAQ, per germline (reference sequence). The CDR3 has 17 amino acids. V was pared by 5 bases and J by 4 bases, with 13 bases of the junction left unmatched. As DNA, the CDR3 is TGTGCCAGCAGCCTGGGACAGGGGTCCGTCGTCCGAGAGACCCAGTACTTC. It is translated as CASSLGQGSVVRETQYF.

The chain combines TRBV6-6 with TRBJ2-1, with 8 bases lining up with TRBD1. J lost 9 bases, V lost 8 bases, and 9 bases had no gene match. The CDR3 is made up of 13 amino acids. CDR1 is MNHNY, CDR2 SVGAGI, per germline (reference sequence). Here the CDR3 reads CASLGQGFVEQFF. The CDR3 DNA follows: TGTGCCAGCCTAGGACAGGGTTTCGTTGAGCAGTTCTTC.

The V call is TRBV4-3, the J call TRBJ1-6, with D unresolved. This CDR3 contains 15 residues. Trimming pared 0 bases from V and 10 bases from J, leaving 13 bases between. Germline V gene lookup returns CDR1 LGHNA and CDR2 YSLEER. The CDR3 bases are TGCGCCAGCAGCCAAGATGCGGGGAAACAGTCACCCCTCCACTTT. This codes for CASSQDAGKQSPLHF.

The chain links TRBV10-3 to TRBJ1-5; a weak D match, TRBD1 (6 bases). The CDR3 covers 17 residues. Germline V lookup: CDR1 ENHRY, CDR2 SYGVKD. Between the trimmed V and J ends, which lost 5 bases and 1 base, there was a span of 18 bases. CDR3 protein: CAISNRQDLTSNQPQHF. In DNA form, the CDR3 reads TGTGCCATCAGTAACCGACAGGATTTGACAAGCAATCAGCCCCAGCATTTT.

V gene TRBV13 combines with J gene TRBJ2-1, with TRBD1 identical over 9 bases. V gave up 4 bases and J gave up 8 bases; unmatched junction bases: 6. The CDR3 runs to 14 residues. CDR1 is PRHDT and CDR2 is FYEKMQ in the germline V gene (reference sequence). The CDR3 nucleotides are TGTGCCAGCAGCTCTCCCAGGACAGGGGATGAGCAGTTCTTC. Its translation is CASSSPRTGDEQFF.

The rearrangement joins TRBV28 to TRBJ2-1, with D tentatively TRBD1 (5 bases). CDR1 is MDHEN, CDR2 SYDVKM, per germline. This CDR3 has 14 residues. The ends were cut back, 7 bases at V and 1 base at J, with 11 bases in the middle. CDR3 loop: CASNWGSSYNEQFF. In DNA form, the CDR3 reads TGTGCCAGCAACTGGGGCTCATCCTACAATGAGCAGTTCTTC.

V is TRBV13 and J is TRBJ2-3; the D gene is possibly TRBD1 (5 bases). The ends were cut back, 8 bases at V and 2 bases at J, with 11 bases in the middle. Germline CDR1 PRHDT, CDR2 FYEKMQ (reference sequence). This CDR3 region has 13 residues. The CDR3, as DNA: TGTGCCAGCGGGGCGTTCAACACAGATACGCAGTATTTT. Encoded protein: CASGAFNTDTQYF. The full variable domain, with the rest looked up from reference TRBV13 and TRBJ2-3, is AAGVIQSPRHLIKEKRETATLKCYPIPRHDTVYWYQQGPGQDPQFLISFYEKMQSDKGSIPDRFSAQQFSDYHSELNMSSLELGDSALYFCASGAFNTDTQYFGPGTRLTVL.

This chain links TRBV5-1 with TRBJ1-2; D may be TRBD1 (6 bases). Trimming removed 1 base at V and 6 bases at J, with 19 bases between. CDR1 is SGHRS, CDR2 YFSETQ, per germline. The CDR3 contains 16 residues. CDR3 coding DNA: TGCGCCAGCAGCTTGAGCGGGACACCCCCGTTGGATGGCTACACCTTC. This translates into CASSLSGTPPLDGYTF.

CDR3 coding DNA: TGTGCCAGCAGCTTAGCCCTGAACTTAGCGAGTCCTAGCACAGATACGCAGTATTTT. Translated, it gives CASSLALNLASPSTDTQYF. V and J are TRBV7-8 and TRBJ2-3; a possible D gene is TRBD2 (5 bases). CDR1 SGHVS and CDR2 FQNEAQ come from the germline V gene. The CDR3 runs 19 residues. With 0 bases removed from V and 0 bases from J, the gap between germline ends came to 19 bases. Variable domain in full (rest from reference TRBV7-8 and TRBJ2-3): GAGVSQSPRYKVAKRGQDVALRCDPISGHVSLFWYQQALGQGPEFLTYFQNEAQLDKSGLPSDRFFAERPEGSVSTLKIQRTQQEDSAVYLCASSLALNLASPSTDTQYFGPGTRLTVL.

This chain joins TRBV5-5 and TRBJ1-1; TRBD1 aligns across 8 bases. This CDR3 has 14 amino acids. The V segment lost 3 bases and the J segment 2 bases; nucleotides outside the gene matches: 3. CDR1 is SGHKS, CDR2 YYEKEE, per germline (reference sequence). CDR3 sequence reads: CASSWGTGNTEAFF. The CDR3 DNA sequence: TGTGCCAGCAGCTGGGGGACAGGCAACACTGAAGCTTTCTTT.

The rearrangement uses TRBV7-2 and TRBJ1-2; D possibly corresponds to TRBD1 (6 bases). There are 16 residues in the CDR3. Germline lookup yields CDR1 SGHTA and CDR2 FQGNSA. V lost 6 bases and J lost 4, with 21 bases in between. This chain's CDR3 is CASRSAGGGEIYGYTF. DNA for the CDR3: TGTGCCAGCAGGAGTGCGGGGGGCGGCGAAATCTATGGCTACACCTTC.

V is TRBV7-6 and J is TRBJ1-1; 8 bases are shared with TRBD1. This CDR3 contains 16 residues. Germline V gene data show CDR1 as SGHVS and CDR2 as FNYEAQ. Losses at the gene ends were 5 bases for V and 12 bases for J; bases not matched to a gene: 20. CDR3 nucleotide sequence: TGTGCCAGCAGCCTTGGACAGGGCGGACAACTACCAGTAACTTTCTTT. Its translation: CASSLGQGGQLPVTFF.

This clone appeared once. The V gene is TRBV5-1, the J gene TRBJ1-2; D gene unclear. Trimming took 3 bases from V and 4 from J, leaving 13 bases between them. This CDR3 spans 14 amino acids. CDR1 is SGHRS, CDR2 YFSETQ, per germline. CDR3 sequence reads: CASSSEAGSYGYTF. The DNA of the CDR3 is TGCGCCAGCAGCTCGGAGGCAGGAAGCTATGGCTACACCTTC. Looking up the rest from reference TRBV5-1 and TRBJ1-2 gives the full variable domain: KAGVTQTPRYLIKTRGQQVTLSCSPISGHRSVSWYQQTPGQGLQFLFEYFSETQRNKGNFPGRFSGRQFSNSRSEMNVSTLELGDSALYLCASSSEAGSYGYTFGSGTRLTVV.

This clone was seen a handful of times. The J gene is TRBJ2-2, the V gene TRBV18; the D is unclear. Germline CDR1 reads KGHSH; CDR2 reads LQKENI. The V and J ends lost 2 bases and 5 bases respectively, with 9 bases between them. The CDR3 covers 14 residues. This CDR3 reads CASSPIAGTGELFF. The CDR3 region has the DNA TGTGCCAGCTCACCAATAGCCGGGACCGGGGAGCTGTTTTTT.

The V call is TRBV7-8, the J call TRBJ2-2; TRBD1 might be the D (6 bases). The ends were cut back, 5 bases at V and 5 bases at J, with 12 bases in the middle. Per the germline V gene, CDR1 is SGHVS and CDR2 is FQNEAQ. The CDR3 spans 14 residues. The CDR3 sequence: CASSQSGATGELFF. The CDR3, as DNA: TGTGCCAGCAGCCAATCAGGGGCGACCGGGGAGCTGTTTTTT.

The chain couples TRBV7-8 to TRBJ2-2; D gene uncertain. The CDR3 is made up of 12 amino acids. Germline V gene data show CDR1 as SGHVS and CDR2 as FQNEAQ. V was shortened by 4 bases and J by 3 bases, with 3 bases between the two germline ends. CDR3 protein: CASSSHTGELFF. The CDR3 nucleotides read TGTGCCAGCAGCTCTCACACCGGGGAGCTGTTTTTT.

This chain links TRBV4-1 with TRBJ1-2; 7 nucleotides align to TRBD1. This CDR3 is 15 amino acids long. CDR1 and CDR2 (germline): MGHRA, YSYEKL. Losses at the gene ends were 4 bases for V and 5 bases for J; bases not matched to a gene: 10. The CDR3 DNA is TGCGCCAGCAGCCCTACTAGCGGACAGGATTATGGCTACACCTTC. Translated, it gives CASSPTSGQDYGYTF.

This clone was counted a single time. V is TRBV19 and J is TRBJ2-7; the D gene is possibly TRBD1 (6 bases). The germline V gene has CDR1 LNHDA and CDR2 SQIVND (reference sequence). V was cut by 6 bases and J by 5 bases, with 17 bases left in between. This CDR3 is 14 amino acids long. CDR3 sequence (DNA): TGTGCCAGTAGAGAGGATCAGGGGTTTCACGAGCAGTACTTC. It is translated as CASREDQGFHEQYF.

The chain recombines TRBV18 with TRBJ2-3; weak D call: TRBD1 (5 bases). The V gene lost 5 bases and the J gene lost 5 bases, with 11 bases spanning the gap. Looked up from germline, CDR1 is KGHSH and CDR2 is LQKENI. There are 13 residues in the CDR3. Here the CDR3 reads CASSSQGEDTQYF. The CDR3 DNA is TGTGCCAGCTCAAGTCAGGGTGAAGATACGCAGTATTTT.

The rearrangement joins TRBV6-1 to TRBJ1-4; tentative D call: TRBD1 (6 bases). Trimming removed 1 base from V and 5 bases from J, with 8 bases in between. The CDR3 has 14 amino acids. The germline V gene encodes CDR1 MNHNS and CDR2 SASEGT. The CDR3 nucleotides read TGTGCCAGCAGTGAAGGGACAGAAAATGAAAAACTGTTTTTT. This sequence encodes CASSEGTENEKLFF.

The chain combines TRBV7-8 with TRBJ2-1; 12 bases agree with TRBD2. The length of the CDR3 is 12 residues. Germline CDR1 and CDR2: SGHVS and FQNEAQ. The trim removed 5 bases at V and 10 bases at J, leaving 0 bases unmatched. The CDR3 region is CASSGTSGEQFF. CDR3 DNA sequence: TGTGCCAGCAGCGGGACTAGCGGGGAGCAGTTCTTC.

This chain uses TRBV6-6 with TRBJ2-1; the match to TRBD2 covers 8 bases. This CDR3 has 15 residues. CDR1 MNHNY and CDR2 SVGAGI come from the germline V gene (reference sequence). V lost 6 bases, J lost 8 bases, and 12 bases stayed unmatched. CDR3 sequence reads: CASSHPGGGRDEQFF. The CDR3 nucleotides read TGTGCCAGCAGCCACCCGGGGGGGGGCCGTGATGAGCAGTTCTTC.

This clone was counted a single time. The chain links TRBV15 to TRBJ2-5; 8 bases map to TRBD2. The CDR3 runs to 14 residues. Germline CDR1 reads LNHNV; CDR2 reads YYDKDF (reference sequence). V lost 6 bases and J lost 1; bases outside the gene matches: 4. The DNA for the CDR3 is TGTGCCACCAGGCGGGGGGACCTCCAAGAGACCCAGTACTTC. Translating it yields CATRRGDLQETQYF.